Listed here are 14 T cell receptor beta chains from one sample, sequenced in a study of OX40 agonist ivuxolimab in advanced cancers. The method was immunoSEQ multiplex PCR; TCRdb's version includes in-frame clones alone and lacks a portion of them. The table includes some 41,000 clones, approximately 89% detected once. Specimen: CD4+ or CD8+ T cells sorted from blood, collected in a trial of the OX40 agonist ivuxolimab. These receptor sequences come from an adult with an advanced solid tumor such as melanoma, head and neck, liver or kidney cancer.

The table lists this clone with a count of one. The rearrangement uses TRBV28 and TRBJ2-3; 13 bases map to TRBD2. V was clipped by 6 bases and J by 10 bases; unmatched bases: 10. The CDR3 covers 15 residues. Germline V gene data show CDR1 as MDHEN and CDR2 as SYDVKM. The CDR3, as DNA: TGTGCCAGCAGCCCGGGACTAGCGGGACCCAGATCGCAGTATTTT. Encoded protein: CASSPGLAGPRSQYF.

The V and J genes are TRBV18 and TRBJ2-1; the match to TRBD2 covers 10 bases. Trimming removed 1 base from V and 6 bases from J; junction bases left unmatched: 3. Looked up from germline, CDR1 is KGHSH and CDR2 is LQKENI. The CDR3 covers 15 residues. The CDR3 DNA sequence: TGTGCCAGCTCACCACGGACTAGCGGAGTCAATGAGCAGTTCTTC. Its protein is CASSPRTSGVNEQFF.

V and J are TRBV7-9 and TRBJ2-1; 12 positions agree with TRBD2. The ends lost 2 bases at V and 8 bases at J; junction bases unmatched: 16. The CDR3 has 19 residues. Germline loops: CDR1 SEHNR, CDR2 FQNEAQ (reference sequence). CDR3 sequence reads: CASSLKPVTSGRGWYEQFF. CDR3 sequence (DNA): TGTGCCAGCAGCTTAAAACCCGTGACTAGCGGGAGAGGTTGGTATGAGCAGTTCTTC.

This chain uses TRBV9 with TRBJ1-5; D unresolved. CDR3 length: 17 amino acids. Germline V gene data show CDR1 as SGDLS and CDR2 as YYNGEE. Trimming removed 6 bases at V and 5 bases at J, with 24 bases between. The CDR3 sequence: CASIKQEGGVVDQPQHF. Written as DNA, the CDR3 is TGTGCCAGCATCAAACAAGAAGGTGGGGTAGTGGATCAGCCCCAGCATTTT. The variable domain in full, with the rest retrieved from reference TRBV9 and TRBJ1-5, is DSGVTQTPKHLITATGQRVTLRCSPRSGDLSVYWYQQSLDQGLQFLIQYYNGEERAKGNILERFSAQQFPDLHSELNLSSLELGDSALYFCASIKQEGGVVDQPQHFGDGTRLSIL.

Notes on this clone: Other DNA sequences of this sample code for an identical CDR3. This rearrangement joins TRBV30 to TRBJ1-5; maybe TRBD1 (6 bases). Germline V gene lookup returns CDR1 GTSNPN and CDR2 SVGIG (reference sequence). The CDR3 length is 13 residues. Between the trimmed V and J ends, which lost 2 bases and 2 bases, there was a span of 7 bases. CDR3 coding DNA: TGTGCCTGGAGTAGACAGGGCAATCAGCCCCAGCATTTT. Its protein is CAWSRQGNQPQHF.

This chain uses TRBV11-3 with TRBJ2-1; 15 bases align to TRBD2. CDR3 length equals 17 residues. The V gene end was trimmed by 5 bases and the J gene end by 6 bases; junction bases not matched to a gene: 8. Germline loops: CDR1 SGHNT, CDR2 YENEEA. The CDR3 nucleotides read TGTGCCAGCAGCCCAAGGACTAGCGGGAGGGCCTCCAATGAGCAGTTCTTC. As protein: CASSPRTSGRASNEQFF. Variable domain in full (rest from reference TRBV11-3 and TRBJ2-1): EAGVVQSPRYKIIEKKQPVAFWCNPISGHNTLYWYLQNLGQGPELLIRYENEEAVDDSQLPKDRFSAERLKGVDSTLKIQPAELGDSAVYLCASSPRTSGRASNEQFFGPGTRLTVL.

The rearrangement uses TRBV27 and TRBJ1-2; 7 nucleotides align to TRBD1. This CDR3 region has 15 residues. Losses at the gene ends were 3 bases for V and 8 bases for J; bases not matched to a gene: 12. Germline values: CDR1 MNHEY, CDR2 SMNVEV (reference sequence). CDR3 in DNA: TGTGCCAGCAGTTTTCAAGGGGGCCCCCAGGGAGGCTACACCTTC. This encodes CASSFQGGPQGGYTF.

The J gene is TRBJ2-3, the V gene TRBV15; the D is unclear. This CDR3 comprises 14 residues. Deletions cut 1 base from V and 2 bases from J, with 7 bases between. Germline V lookup: CDR1 LNHNV, CDR2 YYDKDF (reference sequence). CDR3 DNA sequence: TGTGCCACCAGCAGAGGGGCCAACACAGATACGCAGTATTTT. Translation gives CATSRGANTDTQYF.

As to this clone: The final CDR3 position lacks the conserved phenylalanine or tryptophan, pointing to a likely read error. V is TRBV28 and J is TRBJ2-7, with 10 nucleotides matching TRBD2. V lost 5 bases, J lost 7 bases, and 14 bases stayed unmatched. Germline V gives CDR1 MDHEN, CDR2 SYDVKM. The CDR3 has 16 amino acids. CDR3 region: CASSPREAGGVEEQYL. CDR3 DNA: TGTGCCAGCAGTCCCCGAGAAGCGGGAGGGGTAGAGGAGCAGTACCTC.

This rearrangement joins TRBV19 to TRBJ1-1; unclear D gene. CDR3 length: 15 residues. V was trimmed by 4 bases and J by 4 bases, leaving 16 bases between them. CDR1 LNHDA and CDR2 SQIVND come from the germline V gene (reference sequence). This chain's CDR3 is CASSNQAGTGTEAFF. CDR3 coding DNA: TGTGCCAGTAGTAACCAGGCGGGTACTGGCACTGAAGCTTTCTTT.

The chain couples TRBV11-3 to TRBJ2-5; 9 bases align to TRBD1. CDR1 and CDR2 (germline): SGHNT, YENEEA. This CDR3 contains 14 residues. V lost 5 bases and J lost 4; bases outside the gene matches: 5. As DNA, the CDR3 is TGTGCCAGCAGCATTCAGACAGGGGGAGAGACCCAGTACTTC. Encoded protein: CASSIQTGGETQYF. Full variable domain (missing parts from reference TRBV11-3 and TRBJ2-5): EAGVVQSPRYKIIEKKQPVAFWCNPISGHNTLYWYLQNLGQGPELLIRYENEEAVDDSQLPKDRFSAERLKGVDSTLKIQPAELGDSAVYLCASSIQTGGETQYFGPGTRLLVL.

The chain links TRBV30 to TRBJ2-7, with no clear D. The CDR3 has 12 amino acids. V was trimmed by 0 bases and J by 3 bases, leaving 6 bases between them. The germline gives CDR1 GTSNPN, CDR2 SVGIG (reference sequence). The CDR3 nucleotides are TGTGCCTGGAGTGTACGGGTCTACGAGCAGTACTTC. It translates to CAWSVRVYEQYF.

The J gene is TRBJ2-1, the V gene TRBV14, with 10 positions matching TRBD2. After removal of 6 bases from V and 4 bases from J, the junction contained 12 bases not matched to a gene. The CDR3 has 17 residues. Germline CDR1 and CDR2: SGHDN and FVKESK. The CDR3 sequence: CASSSSGLAARYNEQFF. DNA of the CDR3: TGTGCCAGCAGTTCCTCTGGACTAGCGGCCCGATACAATGAGCAGTTCTTC.

This clone ranks as medium-sized. The V gene is TRBV5-5, the J gene TRBJ1-1; D not resolved. This CDR3 contains 13 residues. V was pared by 0 bases and J by 8 bases, with 11 bases between. Looked up from germline, CDR1 is SGHKS and CDR2 is YYEKEE (reference sequence). CDR3 DNA sequence: TGTGCCAGCAGCTTGGAGCAGACCACCGAAGCTTTCTTT. Translating it yields CASSLEQTTEAFF.